Sequencing of this T cell receptor (beta chain) was carried out in a study of T cells after yellow fever vaccination. Whole-study context: Preparing low-cell-number fractions relied on SMART-Seq v4 Ultra Low Input.

This clonotype was observed a handful of times. V lost 7 bases and J 2 bases, leaving 11 bases between the germline ends. CDR1 and CDR2 from the germline V gene are LNHDA and SQIVND (reference sequence). The length of the CDR3 is 13 residues. TCRdb recomputed calls from the 5' RACE reads with MiXCR, one row per CDR3 protein. This sample has about 500,000 distinct CDR3 sequences, with around 16% found just once. The genes are TRBV19 and TRBJ2-5, with D possibly matching TRBD2 (5 bases). The material was PBMCs, obtained about 5 days after the first yellow fever vaccination. The receptor was isolated from a man younger than 35 who received the YFV17D yellow fever vaccine. CDR3 in amino acids: CASIGKTQETQYF. CDR3 DNA: TGTGCCAGTATCGGGAAAACACAAGAGACCCAGTACTTC.